These 8 T cell receptor beta chains came from one sample sequenced in a study of OX40 agonist ivuxolimab in advanced cancers. The protocol was immunoSEQ multiplex PCR, while the TCRdb copy is restricted to in-frame clones and leaves out a portion. Among tens of thousands of clones listed, about 90% were seen once. Specimen: CD4+ or CD8+ T cells sorted from blood, collected in a trial of the OX40 agonist ivuxolimab. Every receptor here comes from an adult with an advanced solid tumor such as melanoma, head and neck, liver or kidney cancer.

This clone has just one count. The chain couples TRBV28 to TRBJ1-5; D unclear. The V gene lost 3 bases and the J gene lost 7 bases, with 16 bases spanning the gap. Germline CDR1 is MDHEN and CDR2 is SYDVKM. The CDR3 length is 15 residues. CDR3 protein: CASSFIPYASQPQHF. In nucleotides, the CDR3 is TGTGCCAGCAGTTTTATACCCTACGCGAGCCAGCCCCAGCATTTT.

The V gene is TRBV2, the J gene TRBJ2-2; D is undetermined. The length of the CDR3 is 13 residues. V shed 1 base and J shed 1 base, with 1 base lying between them. Germline values: CDR1 SNHLY, CDR2 FYNNEI. CDR3 bases: TGTGCCAGCAGTGAAGTGAACACCGGGGAGCTGTTTTTT. This sequence encodes CASSEVNTGELFF.

The gene calls are TRBV7-9 and TRBJ1-3; D perhaps matches TRBD1 (5 bases). Trimming cost V 8 bases and J 0 bases, with 11 bases left between them. Germline V CDR1 and CDR2: SEHNR, FQNEAQ (reference sequence). CDR3 length: 14 residues. As DNA, the CDR3 is TGTGCCAGCCTCCCGGGGGGCTCTGGAAACACCATATATTTT. Translated, it gives CASLPGGSGNTIYF.

The chain carries TRBV20-1 and TRBJ2-7; no clear D. The CDR3 is 11 amino acids. Trimming removed 5 bases from V and 3 bases from J, with 8 bases in between. From germline, CDR1 is DFQATT and CDR2 SNEGSKA (reference sequence). The CDR3 DNA reads as TGCAGTGCTGGCCAGATCTACGAGCAGTACTTC. It is translated as CSAGQIYEQYF.

This chain connects TRBV6-5 to TRBJ1-6, with a weak D call TRBD1 (5 bases). Germline V CDR1 and CDR2: MNHEY, SVGAGI. There are 13 residues in the CDR3. V lost 4 bases to trimming and J lost 13 bases, with 14 bases between them. CDR3 sequence: CASSLNMGRPLHF. The CDR3 bases are TGTGCCAGCAGTTTAAACATGGGGCGGCCCCTCCACTTT.

The CDR3 nucleotides are TGTGCCAGCAGCTTAGAGGGACAGACAGATACGCAGTATTTT. Amino acids: CASSLEGQTDTQYF. The chain employs TRBV7-9 and TRBJ2-3; TRBD1 agrees at 7 bases. This CDR3 comprises 14 residues. The J segment lost 3 bases and the V segment lost 1 base, leaving 1 base of the junction unmatched. Per germline, CDR1 SEHNR and CDR2 FQNEAQ (reference sequence).

The CDR3 DNA follows: TGTGCCAGCAGCTTAAGTGGGGGTCTCCCCTACAATGAGCAGTTCTTC. It codes for CASSLSGGLPYNEQFF. The J gene is TRBJ2-1, the V gene TRBV7-3; TRBD1 or TRBD2 may be the D gene (5 bases each). The CDR3 is 16 amino acids. V was pared by 1 base and J by 2 bases, with 12 bases between. Germline V gene sequence: CDR1 SGHTA, CDR2 FQGTGA. The full variable domain, completed using reference TRBV7-3 and TRBJ2-1, is GAGVSQTPSNKVTEKGKYVELRCDPISGHTALYWYRQSLGQGPEFLIYFQGTGAADDSGLPNDRFFAVRPEGSVSTLKIQRTERGDSAVYLCASSLSGGLPYNEQFFGPGTRLTVL.

The chain has TRBV28 and TRBJ1-3; D ambiguous. Germline V gene data show CDR1 as MDHEN and CDR2 as SYDVKM. The CDR3 spans 11 residues. The ends were cut back, 2 bases at V and 4 bases at J, with 0 bases in the middle. The CDR3 bases are TGTGCCAGCAGTTTAGGAAACACCATATATTTT. It yields the protein CASSLGNTIYF.